This TCR beta chain was captured by sequencing in a study of blood T cell repertoires in COVID-19. As for the study in general: Acute and convalescent COVID-19 samples came from the United States, Italy and Spain.

Authors' processing steps: From reference gene primer amplification, estimates of nucleated cell counts were derived. This table comes from immunoSEQ multiplex PCR, and its TCRdb copy is limited to in-frame clones, with some not included. V and J calls and clone size are those listed in that table; D and trimming were worked out from the DNA. Seen here are hundreds of thousands of clones, more than 80% observed once, and the top ten hold roughly 1.2%. The CDR3 is made up of 14 amino acids. V was pared by 6 bases and J by 2 bases, with 10 bases between. Looked up from germline, CDR1 is SEHNR and CDR2 is FQNEAQ (reference sequence). In Seattle, patients joined the study during active infection and were tracked longitudinally.

The chain carries TRBV7-9 and TRBJ2-2; possibly TRBD2 for D (5 bases). The source is a young woman with COVID-19, enrolled during active disease. The source material was peripheral blood. In DNA, the CDR3 is TGTGCCAGCAGTAAAAGCGGTAACACCGGGGAGCTGTTTTTT. Its translation: CASSKSGNTGELFF.